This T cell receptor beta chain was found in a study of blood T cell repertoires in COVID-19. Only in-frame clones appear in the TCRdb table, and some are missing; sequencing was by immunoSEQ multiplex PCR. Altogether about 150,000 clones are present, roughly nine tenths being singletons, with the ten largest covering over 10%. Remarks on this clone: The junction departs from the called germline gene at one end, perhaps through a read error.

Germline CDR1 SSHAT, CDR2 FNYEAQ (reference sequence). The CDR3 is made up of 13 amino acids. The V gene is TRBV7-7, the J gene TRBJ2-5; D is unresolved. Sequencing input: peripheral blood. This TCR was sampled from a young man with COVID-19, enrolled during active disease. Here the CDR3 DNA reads TGTGCTAGCAGTCAGGCACAGTGGGAGACCCAGTACTTC. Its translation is CASSQAQWETQYF.